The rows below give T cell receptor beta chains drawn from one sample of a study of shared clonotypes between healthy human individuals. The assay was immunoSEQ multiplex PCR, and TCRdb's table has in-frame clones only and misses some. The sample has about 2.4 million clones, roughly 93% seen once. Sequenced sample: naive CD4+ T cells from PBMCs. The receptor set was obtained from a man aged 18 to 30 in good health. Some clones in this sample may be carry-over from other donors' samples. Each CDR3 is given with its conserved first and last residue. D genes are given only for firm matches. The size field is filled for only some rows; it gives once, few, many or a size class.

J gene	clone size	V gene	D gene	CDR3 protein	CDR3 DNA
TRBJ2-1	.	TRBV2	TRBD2	CASRSASGSSYNEQFF	TGTGCCAGCAGATCGGCTAGCGGTAGCTCCTACAATGAGCAGTTCTTC
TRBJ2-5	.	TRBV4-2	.	CASSQRSDSLAETQYF	TGTGCCAGCAGCCAACGTTCGGACAGCCTAGCGGAGACCCAGTACTTC
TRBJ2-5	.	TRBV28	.	CASSSLLRVQETQYF	TGTGCCAGCAGTTCCCTGTTGAGGGTCCAAGAGACCCAGTACTTC
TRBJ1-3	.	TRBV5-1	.	CASSLRFSSGNTIYF	TGCGCCAGCAGCTTGCGATTTTCCTCTGGAAACACCATATATTTT
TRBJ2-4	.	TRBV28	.	CASSLLDIQYF	TGTGCCAGCAGTTTATTGGACATTCAGTACTTC
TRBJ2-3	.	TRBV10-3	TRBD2	CAIALKREKPTDTQYF	TGTGCCATCGCCCTGAAGCGGGAGAAACCCACAGATACGCAGTATTTT
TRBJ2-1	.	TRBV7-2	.	CASSLGGSRVASYNEQFF	TGTGCCAGCAGCTTAGGAGGTTCTAGGGTCGCCTCCTACAATGAGCAGTTCTTC
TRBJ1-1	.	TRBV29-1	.	CSVKGVLGDEAFF	TGCAGTGTTAAGGGGGTACTTGGGGATGAAGCTTTCTTT
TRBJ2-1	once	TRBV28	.	CASSLGGTLYNEQFF	TGTGCCAGCAGTTTAGGCGGGACTCTCTACAATGAGCAGTTCTTC
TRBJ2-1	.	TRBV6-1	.	CASSEAGGLEQFF	TGTGCCAGCAGTGAAGCGGGGGGACTGGAGCAGTTCTTC
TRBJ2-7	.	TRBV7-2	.	CASSLGRPYEQYF	TGTGCCAGCAGCTTAGGGCGCCCCTACGAGCAGTACTTC
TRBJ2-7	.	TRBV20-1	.	CSALRLYEQYF	TGCAGTGCCTTACGACTGTACGAGCAGTACTTC
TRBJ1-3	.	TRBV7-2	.	CASSLTGGGNTIYF	TGTGCCAGCAGCTTAACGGGAGGGGGAAACACCATATATTTT
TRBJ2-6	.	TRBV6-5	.	CASSSVSTGANVLTF	TGTGCCAGCAGTTCGGTCAGCACTGGGGCCAACGTCCTGACTTTC
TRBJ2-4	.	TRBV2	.	CASSAMGRHGNIQYF	TGTGCCAGCAGCGCGATGGGGAGGCACGGAAACATTCAGTACTTC
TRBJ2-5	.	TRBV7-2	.	CASTPWFQETQYF	TGTGCCAGCACCCCCTGGTTCCAAGAGACCCAGTACTTC
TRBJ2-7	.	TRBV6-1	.	CASSEAVLRSAYEQYF	TGTGCCAGCAGTGAAGCGGTTCTCCGAAGTGCCTACGAGCAGTACTTC
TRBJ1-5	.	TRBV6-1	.	CASSEYVLSAQPQHF	TGTGCCAGCAGTGAATATGTTCTTAGTGCTCAGCCCCAGCATTTT
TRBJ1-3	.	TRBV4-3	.	CASSQQIGISGNTIYF	TGCGCCAGCAGCCAGCAGATCGGAATCTCTGGAAACACCATATATTTT
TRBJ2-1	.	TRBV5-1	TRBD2	CASSLQAGGPGEQFF	TGCGCCAGCAGCTTGCAAGCGGGAGGGCCAGGGGAGCAGTTCTTC
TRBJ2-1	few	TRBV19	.	CASNDYYNEQFF	TGTGCCAGTAATGACTATTACAATGAGCAGTTCTTC